This T cell receptor beta chain was retrieved from a study of blood T cells in healthy people across ages (dated by TCRdb to about 2015). In the study overall: In model experiments, template switching captured about one uniquely barcoded TCR beta cDNA molecule for every two T cells. The study measured age-related changes in TCR beta repertoire diversity using deep sequencing normalized with unique cDNA molecular identifiers. The donors were split into four age groups: young (average around 15 years), middle-aged (39), aged (approximately 60) and long-lived (roughly 88). To avoid experimental bias, donors of different ages were spread randomly across the sequencing lanes. For two donors (one aged 18 to 29 and one aged 80 or older), the study analyzed two additional independent replicas of 1 million unique cDNA reads from the same blood draw.

General study outcomes and caveats: Compared with the aged group, more naive CD4+ T cells, fewer expanded clones and increased TCR diversity were shown by the long-lived group, suggesting age selection. Conclusive comparison of naive and antigen-experienced compartments was prevented by the profiling of bulk unsorted PBMCs. Donor CMV infection status was unknown, potentially confounding age-related changes in expanded clonotypes. Estimates of total diversity from one million sequenced T cells were regarded as lower bounds and underestimates. As age increased, observed TCR beta diversity per million T cells dropped in a roughly linear way, and a significant reduction was already evident by age about 40. The percentage of naive T cells measured by flow cytometry correlated strongly with observed TCR beta diversity.

Donors were 39 systemically healthy Caucasian individuals from Russia aged 6 to 90 years. Each donor gave roughly 9.5 milliliters of peripheral blood, collected into EDTA-treated Vacutainer tubes. Ficoll-Paque density-gradient centrifugation was used to isolate PBMCs, with at least 7 million obtained per sample. Total RNA, at least 6 micrograms per sample, was extracted from PBMCs with Trizol reagent. For every donor, an aliquot of PBMCs went through flow cytometry to measure the percentages of naive CD45RAhigh/CD27high T cells. Library preparation employed 5' RACE. Sequenced using an Illumina HiSeq 2500. The second PCR ran for roughly 7 to 12 cycles and used a J-beta primer mix along with a sample-barcoded 5' primer. A template-switch 5' adaptor carrying 12 random nucleotides introduced a unique molecular identifier onto each TCR beta cDNA molecule. Each sample yielded at least 3 million CDR3-containing paired-end reads. First-strand cDNA synthesis was performed from all RNA using the Mint cDNA synthesis kit, with priming by a TRBC-specific oligonucleotide. Following uracil-DNA glycosylase treatment, a first 18-cycle PCR with universal primers M1SS and BC2_uni_R was performed on all cDNA. The paper's data handling went like this. For normalization, 1 million high-quality reads, each with a distinct molecular identifier, were randomly selected from each sample. Reads with shared molecular identifiers were discarded instead of being binned into consensus sequences. CDR3 identification, clonotype clustering and error correction used MiTCR with a Q25 quality threshold and the strictest error-elimination algorithm. Lower-bound total TCR beta diversity was estimated with a nonparametric unseen species model using Euler transformation. TCRdb redid the processing of the public reads, applying fastp at Q25 and MiXCR, and retained in-frame beta chains. One record per CDR3 amino acid sequence lists the most common genes and DNA. For this entry, the V and J calls and clone size follow TCRdb and not the study's own pipeline. The sample table records 1.6 million or so distinct CDR3 sequences; about 35% of these occur just once. Of the sample, around 11% falls within the top ten clones.

The cysteine opens and the phenylalanine closes a CDR3 of 16 amino acids. Of all the DNA, just the CDR3 is kept, 48 bases in frame from base 1. Looking up the germline V gene (reference sequence) yields CDR1 MNHEY and CDR2 SMNVEV. V and J lose 2 bases and 5 bases, and a span of 18 bases separates them. This clonotype was observed a few times. Its antigen is unknown. No base-level quality is on record; no much larger clone is a single base apart. Sequencing input: blood. The sequence derives from a woman aged 25 to 39 in good health. The chain joins TRBV27 to TRBJ1-2; a tentative D match to TRBD1 spans 5 bases. The CDR3 region has the sequence CASSLKGSPKGYGYTF. The DNA is TGTGCCAGCAGTTTAAAGGGCAGCCCAAAGGGGTATGGCTACACCTTC.